Shown below are 32 T cell receptor beta chains from a single sample sequenced in a study of cytomegalovirus exposure and HLA in healthy donors. The PCR had 60 Vbeta and 13 Jbeta primers. Repertoires were generated with immunoSEQ multiplex PCR, while TCRdb's copy carries only in-frame clones and drops some. The sample lists roughly 150,000 clones; over 60% were seen once. The material sequenced was PBMCs. The source of these receptors is a man aged 35 to 55 in good health and CMV-seronegative.

The rearrangement links TRBV29-1 to TRBJ2-7; 10 nucleotides line up with TRBD1. The CDR3 covers 14 residues. Germline values: CDR1 SQVTM, CDR2 ANQGSEA. Unmatched junction bases numbered 11, after V lost 6 bases and J lost 6 bases. CDR3 bases: TGCAGCGTCGCCCGGGACAGGGGTTACGGCGAGCAGTACTTC. As protein: CSVARDRGYGEQYF.

This rearrangement joins TRBV28 to TRBJ1-5; D is unclear. The CDR3 loop spans 15 amino acids. CDR1 and CDR2 (germline): MDHEN, SYDVKM. V lost 7 bases and J 0 bases, leaving 13 bases between the germline ends. The CDR3 protein is CASTLGEYSNQPQHF. CDR3 DNA: TGTGCCAGCACTCTCGGGGAGTATAGCAATCAGCCCCAGCATTTT.

This clone was counted a few times. The chain carries TRBV9 and TRBJ2-3; tentative D call: TRBD2 (5 bases). V was cut by 0 bases and J by 1 base, with 9 bases left in between. CDR1 and CDR2 (germline): SGDLS, YYNGEE. This CDR3 region has 15 residues. The CDR3 protein is CASSVGGFGTDTQYF. The CDR3 region has the DNA TGTGCCAGCAGCGTAGGCGGGTTCGGCACAGATACGCAGTATTTT.

The V call is TRBV10-2, the J call TRBJ2-1, with 8 bases identical to TRBD1. This CDR3 has 14 amino acids. The V segment lost 4 bases and the J segment 8 bases; nucleotides outside the gene matches: 7. Germline CDR1 and CDR2: WSHSY and SAAADI. CDR3 nucleotides: TGCGCCAGCAGTGGACCGACAGGGGACTATGAGCAGTTCTTC. Protein sequence: CASSGPTGDYEQFF.

V usage is TRBV10-1 and J usage is TRBJ2-2; D is uncertain. CDR3 length: 14 amino acids. V was cut by 3 bases and J by 2 bases, with 7 bases left in between. Germline CDR1 is WNHNN and CDR2 is SYGVQD (reference sequence). The CDR3 reads CASSEYLNTGELFF. CDR3 coding DNA: TGCGCCAGCAGTGAATATCTAAACACCGGGGAGCTGTTTTTT.

This clone was detected only a few times. CDR3 DNA sequence: TGCGCCAGCAGCCACAGAGTAAAGGGACACATATCCTACGAGCAGTACTTC. Its protein product is CASSHRVKGHISYEQYF. The V gene is TRBV4-1, the J gene TRBJ2-7; D may be TRBD1 (6 bases). CDR1 MGHRA and CDR2 YSYEKL come from the germline V gene. This CDR3 is built from 17 residues. Trimming took off 3 bases at V and 1 base at J, with 19 bases between the two ends.

J is TRBJ1-2 and V is TRBV18, with 11 nucleotides matching TRBD1. The trim removed 4 bases at V and 2 bases at J, leaving 6 bases unmatched. The CDR3 totals 16 residues. Looked up from germline, CDR1 is KGHSH and CDR2 is LQKENI. The CDR3 loop is CASSLPGQGGNYGYTF. The CDR3 nucleotides read TGTGCCAGCTCACTACCGGGACAGGGGGGCAACTATGGCTACACCTTC.

The CDR3 region is CSVATGRSGANVLTF. CDR3 sequence (DNA): TGCAGCGTTGCCACAGGCCGCTCTGGGGCCAACGTCCTGACTTTC. J is TRBJ2-6 and V is TRBV29-1; D may be TRBD1 (5 bases). Trimming took off 4 bases at V and 0 bases at J, with 10 bases between the two ends. This CDR3 spans 15 amino acids. Germline V gene data show CDR1 as SQVTM and CDR2 as ANQGSEA. Full variable domain (missing parts from reference TRBV29-1 and TRBJ2-6): SAVISQKPSRDICQRGTSLTIQCQVDSQVTMMFWYRQQPGQSLTLIATANQGSEATYESGFVIDKFPISRPNLTFSTLTVSNMSPEDSSIYLCSVATGRSGANVLTFGAGSRLTVL.

The rearrangement uses TRBV7-2 and TRBJ1-2, with D perhaps matching TRBD1 (5 bases). This CDR3 has 11 amino acids. Between the trimmed V and J ends, which lost 2 bases and 8 bases, there was a span of 6 bases. Germline loops: CDR1 SGHTA, CDR2 FQGNSA. In nucleotides, the CDR3 is TGTGCCAGCAGCTTATGGGGCGGCTACACCTTC. This encodes CASSLWGGYTF.

V usage is TRBV7-9 and J usage is TRBJ1-1; D is undetermined. This CDR3 comprises 14 residues. Trimming removed 4 bases from V and 2 bases from J, with 11 bases in between. The germline CDR1 and CDR2 sequences are SEHNR and FQNEAQ (reference sequence). The CDR3 region has the DNA TGTGCCAGCAGCTCGCGGGCCCGAAACACTGAAGCTTTCTTT. Amino acids: CASSSRARNTEAFF.

The sample holds a few counts of this clone. The CDR3 nucleotides read TGTGCCAGCAGCTTGGCTGGGACAGGGCTCCAAGAGACCCAGTACTTC. Its translation: CASSLAGTGLQETQYF. The chain uses TRBV5-5 and TRBJ2-5; 9 bases align to TRBD1. CDR3 length: 16 residues. V was clipped by 0 bases and J by 1 base; unmatched bases: 4. From germline, CDR1 is SGHKS and CDR2 YYEKEE (reference sequence).

The chain recombines TRBV5-1 with TRBJ1-5; D is ambiguous. Trimming stripped 4 bases from V and 12 bases from J, with 23 bases between. Germline V lookup: CDR1 SGHRS, CDR2 YFSETQ. The CDR3 consists of 15 residues. As DNA, the CDR3 is TGCGCCAGCAGCCTCCCCGGGGTGAAGTTCTTTCTCCAGCATTTT. It encodes CASSLPGVKFFLQHF.

The count of this clone is one. This chain joins TRBV6-1 and TRBJ2-3, with D perhaps matching TRBD1 (6 bases). CDR1 is MNHNS and CDR2 is SASEGT in the germline V gene. Between the trimmed V and J ends, which lost 8 bases and 2 bases, there was a span of 14 bases. The CDR3 is made up of 14 amino acids. The CDR3 DNA reads as TGTGCCAGCCGCAGAGGGGGAGCCACAGATACGCAGTATTTT. As protein: CASRRGGATDTQYF.

This chain links TRBV25-1 with TRBJ2-3; 9 bases match TRBD2. Per germline, CDR1 MGHDK and CDR2 SYGVNS. The CDR3 extends over 16 amino acids. V dropped 1 base and J dropped 1; count of bases not matched to a gene: 3. The CDR3 loop reads CASSELGGGGTDTQYF. CDR3 nucleotide sequence: TGTGCCAGCAGTGAATTGGGCGGGGGGGGCACAGATACGCAGTATTTT.

The chain combines TRBV15 with TRBJ1-2; D is undetermined. This CDR3 is built from 14 residues. Per the germline V gene, CDR1 is LNHNV and CDR2 is YYDKDF (reference sequence). Trimming left V 1 base short and J 7 bases short, with 13 bases between. The chain's CDR3 is CATSRGRVMGGYTF. CDR3 nucleotides: TGTGCCACCAGCAGAGGGAGGGTAATGGGTGGCTACACCTTC. The full variable domain, with the rest looked up from reference TRBV15 and TRBJ1-2, is DAMVIQNPRYQVTQFGKPVTLSCSQTLNHNVMYWYQQKSSQAPKLLFHYYDKDFNNEADTPDNFQSRRPNTSFCFLDIRSPGLGDTAMYLCATSRGRVMGGYTFGSGTRLTVV.

Only a few counts were recorded for this clone. The chain is built from TRBV10-3 and TRBJ1-1; 7 nucleotides align to TRBD1. V trimming: 4 bases; J trimming: 1 base; junction bases outside the gene matches: 3. The CDR3 is 14 residues long. Germline CDR1 ENHRY, CDR2 SYGVKD. The CDR3 DNA reads TGTGCCATCAGTGTAGGGACAGCGAACACTGAAGCTTTCTTT. Amino acid sequence: CAISVGTANTEAFF.

The rearrangement joins TRBV28 to TRBJ2-3; D possibly corresponds to TRBD1 (5 bases). The germline V gene has CDR1 MDHEN and CDR2 SYDVKM. This CDR3 is built from 16 residues. Trimming stripped 3 bases from V and 3 bases from J, with 16 bases between. The CDR3 nucleotides read TGTGCCAGCAGTTTTCTTGGTCAGGGTGGAACAGATACGCAGTATTTT. Its protein product is CASSFLGQGGTDTQYF.

This clone has more than one count but fewer than ten. The genes are TRBV6-6 and TRBJ1-6, with no clear D. CDR3 length: 14 residues. In germline, CDR1 is MNHNY, CDR2 SVGAGI (reference sequence). Trimming removed 0 bases from V and 5 bases from J, with 5 bases in between. CDR3 residues: CASSYSQNNSPLHF. For the CDR3, the DNA is TGTGCCAGCAGTTACTCCCAGAATAATTCACCCCTCCACTTT.

This chain joins TRBV23-1 and TRBJ1-5; the D is unclear. TRBV23-1 is an open reading frame, and its role is uncertain. The V end was cut by 2 bases, the J end by 0 bases, with 17 bases between. There are 18 residues in the CDR3. The CDR3, as DNA: TGCGCCAGCAGTCAAGGGCCCGAGCGGCACATTAGCAATCAGCCCCAGCATTTT. It codes for CASSQGPERHISNQPQHF.

The chain links TRBV30 to TRBJ1-2, with TRBD1 matching 7 bases. The CDR3 runs to 13 residues. Trimming cost V 3 bases and J 7 bases; bases outside gene matches: 8. The germline CDR1 and CDR2 sequences are GTSNPN and SVGIG (reference sequence). CDR3 DNA sequence: TGTGCCTGGAGCCAAGACAGGGTTAGTGGCTACACCTTC. Translating gives CAWSQDRVSGYTF. Full variable domain (remainder filled in from reference TRBV30 and TRBJ1-2): SQTIHQWPATLVQPVGSPLSLECTVEGTSNPNLYWYRQAAGRGLQLLFYSVGIGQISSEVPQNLSASRPQDRQFILSSKKLLLSDSGFYLCAWSQDRVSGYTFGSGTRLTVV.

This clone was detected a few times. The genes are TRBV11-3 and TRBJ2-1; 7 nucleotides agree with TRBD2. CDR3 length: 14 amino acids. With 3 bases clipped from V and 10 bases from J, the junction kept 9 bases outside the gene matches. Germline V gene sequence: CDR1 SGHNT, CDR2 YENEEA. The CDR3 sequence is CASSFTGTTEEQFF. Here the CDR3 DNA reads TGTGCCAGCAGCTTCACCGGGACTACCGAGGAGCAGTTCTTC.

The genes are TRBV11-2 and TRBJ2-7; D not resolved. CDR3 length: 13 amino acids. The germline CDR1 and CDR2 sequences are SGHAT and FQNNGV. V was clipped by 3 bases and J by 3 bases, with 9 bases between them. Written as DNA, the CDR3 is TGTGCCAGCAGCTTGGCGGAATACTACGAGCAGTACTTC. This sequence encodes CASSLAEYYEQYF.

V and J are TRBV19 and TRBJ1-5, with TRBD1 matching 9 bases. Germline V gives CDR1 LNHDA, CDR2 SQIVND (reference sequence). The CDR3 consists of 14 residues. V lost 8 bases to trimming and J lost 6 bases; unmatched junction nucleotides: 8. DNA of the CDR3: TGTGCCAGTGAAGGGACAGGGTCTTTTCAGCCCCAGCATTTT. Amino acids: CASEGTGSFQPQHF.

J is TRBJ1-5 and V is TRBV2; 12 nucleotides align to TRBD1. With V trimmed by 7 bases and J by 1 base, 2 bases remained unmatched. The CDR3 is made up of 15 amino acids. CDR1 is SNHLY, CDR2 FYNNEI, per germline. The CDR3 loop reads CASKGQGASNQPQHF. In DNA form, the CDR3 reads TGTGCCAGCAAGGGACAGGGGGCCAGCAATCAGCCCCAGCATTTT.

J is TRBJ2-5 and V is TRBV6-5; 11 nucleotides align to TRBD2. CDR1 and CDR2 (germline): MNHEY, SVGAGI. V gave up 6 bases and J gave up 4 bases; unmatched junction bases: 4. This CDR3 region has 14 residues. The CDR3 DNA is TGTGCCAGCAGCGGCACTAGCGGGGGAGAGACCCAGTACTTC. The encoded protein is CASSGTSGGETQYF.

This clone showed up just once. The chain recombines TRBV30 with TRBJ2-5, with D possibly TRBD2 on 6 matching bases. The closer fit of TRBJ2-7 to the DNA end suggests the J call may be wrong. This CDR3 has 13 amino acids. Germline V gives CDR1 GTSNPN, CDR2 SVGIG (reference sequence). CDR3 region: CAWGLGAGYEQYF. For the CDR3, the DNA is TGTGCCTGGGGGTTAGGGGCGGGATACGAGCAGTACTTC.

This clone turned up a few times. At one boundary the junction diverges from the germline segment, which might be a read error. The genes are TRBV9 and TRBJ1-1; D call uncertain. This CDR3 region has 8 residues. Germline values: CDR1 SGDLS, CDR2 YYNGEE. The CDR3 sequence: CASSDGRF. The DNA for the CDR3 is TGTGCCAGCAGCGATGGCCGCTTT.

The chain is built from TRBV5-1 and TRBJ2-3; TRBD2 aligns across 13 bases. The CDR3 loop spans 18 amino acids. Germline assignment: CDR1 SGHRS and CDR2 YFSETQ. V trimming: 3 bases; J trimming: 6 bases; junction bases outside the gene matches: 13. CDR3 sequence reads: CASSSWTSGGSRSDTQYF. CDR3 nucleotide sequence: TGCGCCAGCAGCTCCTGGACTAGCGGGGGAAGTAGGTCTGATACGCAGTATTTT. Using reference TRBV5-1 and TRBJ2-3 for the parts outside the CDR3, the full variable domain is KAGVTQTPRYLIKTRGQQVTLSCSPISGHRSVSWYQQTPGQGLQFLFEYFSETQRNKGNFPGRFSGRQFSNSRSEMNVSTLELGDSALYLCASSSWTSGGSRSDTQYFGPGTRLTVL.

This chain links TRBV10-3 with TRBJ2-7, with TRBD2 matching 11 bases. This CDR3 region has 17 residues. V dropped 6 bases and J dropped 0; count of bases not matched to a gene: 10. Germline V lookup: CDR1 ENHRY, CDR2 SYGVKD. This CDR3 is CAISRTTGTSGSYEQYF. CDR3 DNA: TGTGCCATCAGCCGCACTACCGGGACTAGCGGCTCCTACGAGCAGTACTTC.

The J gene is TRBJ1-5, the V gene TRBV19, with D hard to call. The V gene lost 1 base and the J gene lost 0 bases, with 13 bases spanning the gap. Germline values: CDR1 LNHDA, CDR2 SQIVND (reference sequence). The CDR3 loop spans 17 amino acids. The CDR3 here is CASSIARGTYSNQPQHF. CDR3 DNA sequence: TGTGCCAGTAGTATAGCCCGGGGAACCTATAGCAATCAGCCCCAGCATTTT. The full variable domain, rest sourced from reference TRBV19 and TRBJ1-5, is DGGITQSPKYLFRKEGQNVTLSCEQNLNHDAMYWYRQDPGQGLRLIYYSQIVNDFQKGDIAEGYSVSREKKESFPLTVTSAQKNPTAFYLCASSIARGTYSNQPQHFGDGTRLSIL.

The gene calls are TRBV7-6 and TRBJ2-7; 12 bases line up with TRBD1. Germline V gives CDR1 SGHVS, CDR2 FNYEAQ. V lost 2 bases to trimming and J lost 5 bases; unmatched junction nucleotides: 7. This CDR3 has 16 residues. CDR3 residues: CASSLKDGTGGDEQYF. Here the CDR3 DNA reads TGTGCCAGCAGCTTAAAGGATGGGACAGGGGGCGACGAGCAGTACTTC.

This chain uses TRBV9 with TRBJ1-2; possible D gene TRBD1, 6 bases. This CDR3 has 13 residues. Germline CDR1 and CDR2: SGDLS and YYNGEE. V dropped 0 bases and J dropped 6 bases, with 9 bases sitting between them. DNA for the CDR3: TGTGCCAGCAGCGTAGGTGCAGGGGATGGCTACACCTTC. It specifies CASSVGAGDGYTF.